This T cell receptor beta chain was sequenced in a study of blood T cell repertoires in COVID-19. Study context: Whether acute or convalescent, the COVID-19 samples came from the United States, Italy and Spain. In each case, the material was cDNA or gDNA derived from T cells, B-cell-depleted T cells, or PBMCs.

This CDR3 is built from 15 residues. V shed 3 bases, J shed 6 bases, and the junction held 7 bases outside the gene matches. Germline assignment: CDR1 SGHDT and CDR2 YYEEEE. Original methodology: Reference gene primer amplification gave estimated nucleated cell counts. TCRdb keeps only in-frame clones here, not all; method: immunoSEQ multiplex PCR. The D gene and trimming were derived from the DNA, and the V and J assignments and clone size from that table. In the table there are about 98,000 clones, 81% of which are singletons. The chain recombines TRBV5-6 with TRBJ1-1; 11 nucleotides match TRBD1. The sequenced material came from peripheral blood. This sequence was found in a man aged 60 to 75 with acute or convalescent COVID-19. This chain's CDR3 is CASSYGQGAIAEAFF. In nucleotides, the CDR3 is TGTGCCAGCAGCTACGGACAGGGGGCGATCGCTGAAGCTTTCTTT.